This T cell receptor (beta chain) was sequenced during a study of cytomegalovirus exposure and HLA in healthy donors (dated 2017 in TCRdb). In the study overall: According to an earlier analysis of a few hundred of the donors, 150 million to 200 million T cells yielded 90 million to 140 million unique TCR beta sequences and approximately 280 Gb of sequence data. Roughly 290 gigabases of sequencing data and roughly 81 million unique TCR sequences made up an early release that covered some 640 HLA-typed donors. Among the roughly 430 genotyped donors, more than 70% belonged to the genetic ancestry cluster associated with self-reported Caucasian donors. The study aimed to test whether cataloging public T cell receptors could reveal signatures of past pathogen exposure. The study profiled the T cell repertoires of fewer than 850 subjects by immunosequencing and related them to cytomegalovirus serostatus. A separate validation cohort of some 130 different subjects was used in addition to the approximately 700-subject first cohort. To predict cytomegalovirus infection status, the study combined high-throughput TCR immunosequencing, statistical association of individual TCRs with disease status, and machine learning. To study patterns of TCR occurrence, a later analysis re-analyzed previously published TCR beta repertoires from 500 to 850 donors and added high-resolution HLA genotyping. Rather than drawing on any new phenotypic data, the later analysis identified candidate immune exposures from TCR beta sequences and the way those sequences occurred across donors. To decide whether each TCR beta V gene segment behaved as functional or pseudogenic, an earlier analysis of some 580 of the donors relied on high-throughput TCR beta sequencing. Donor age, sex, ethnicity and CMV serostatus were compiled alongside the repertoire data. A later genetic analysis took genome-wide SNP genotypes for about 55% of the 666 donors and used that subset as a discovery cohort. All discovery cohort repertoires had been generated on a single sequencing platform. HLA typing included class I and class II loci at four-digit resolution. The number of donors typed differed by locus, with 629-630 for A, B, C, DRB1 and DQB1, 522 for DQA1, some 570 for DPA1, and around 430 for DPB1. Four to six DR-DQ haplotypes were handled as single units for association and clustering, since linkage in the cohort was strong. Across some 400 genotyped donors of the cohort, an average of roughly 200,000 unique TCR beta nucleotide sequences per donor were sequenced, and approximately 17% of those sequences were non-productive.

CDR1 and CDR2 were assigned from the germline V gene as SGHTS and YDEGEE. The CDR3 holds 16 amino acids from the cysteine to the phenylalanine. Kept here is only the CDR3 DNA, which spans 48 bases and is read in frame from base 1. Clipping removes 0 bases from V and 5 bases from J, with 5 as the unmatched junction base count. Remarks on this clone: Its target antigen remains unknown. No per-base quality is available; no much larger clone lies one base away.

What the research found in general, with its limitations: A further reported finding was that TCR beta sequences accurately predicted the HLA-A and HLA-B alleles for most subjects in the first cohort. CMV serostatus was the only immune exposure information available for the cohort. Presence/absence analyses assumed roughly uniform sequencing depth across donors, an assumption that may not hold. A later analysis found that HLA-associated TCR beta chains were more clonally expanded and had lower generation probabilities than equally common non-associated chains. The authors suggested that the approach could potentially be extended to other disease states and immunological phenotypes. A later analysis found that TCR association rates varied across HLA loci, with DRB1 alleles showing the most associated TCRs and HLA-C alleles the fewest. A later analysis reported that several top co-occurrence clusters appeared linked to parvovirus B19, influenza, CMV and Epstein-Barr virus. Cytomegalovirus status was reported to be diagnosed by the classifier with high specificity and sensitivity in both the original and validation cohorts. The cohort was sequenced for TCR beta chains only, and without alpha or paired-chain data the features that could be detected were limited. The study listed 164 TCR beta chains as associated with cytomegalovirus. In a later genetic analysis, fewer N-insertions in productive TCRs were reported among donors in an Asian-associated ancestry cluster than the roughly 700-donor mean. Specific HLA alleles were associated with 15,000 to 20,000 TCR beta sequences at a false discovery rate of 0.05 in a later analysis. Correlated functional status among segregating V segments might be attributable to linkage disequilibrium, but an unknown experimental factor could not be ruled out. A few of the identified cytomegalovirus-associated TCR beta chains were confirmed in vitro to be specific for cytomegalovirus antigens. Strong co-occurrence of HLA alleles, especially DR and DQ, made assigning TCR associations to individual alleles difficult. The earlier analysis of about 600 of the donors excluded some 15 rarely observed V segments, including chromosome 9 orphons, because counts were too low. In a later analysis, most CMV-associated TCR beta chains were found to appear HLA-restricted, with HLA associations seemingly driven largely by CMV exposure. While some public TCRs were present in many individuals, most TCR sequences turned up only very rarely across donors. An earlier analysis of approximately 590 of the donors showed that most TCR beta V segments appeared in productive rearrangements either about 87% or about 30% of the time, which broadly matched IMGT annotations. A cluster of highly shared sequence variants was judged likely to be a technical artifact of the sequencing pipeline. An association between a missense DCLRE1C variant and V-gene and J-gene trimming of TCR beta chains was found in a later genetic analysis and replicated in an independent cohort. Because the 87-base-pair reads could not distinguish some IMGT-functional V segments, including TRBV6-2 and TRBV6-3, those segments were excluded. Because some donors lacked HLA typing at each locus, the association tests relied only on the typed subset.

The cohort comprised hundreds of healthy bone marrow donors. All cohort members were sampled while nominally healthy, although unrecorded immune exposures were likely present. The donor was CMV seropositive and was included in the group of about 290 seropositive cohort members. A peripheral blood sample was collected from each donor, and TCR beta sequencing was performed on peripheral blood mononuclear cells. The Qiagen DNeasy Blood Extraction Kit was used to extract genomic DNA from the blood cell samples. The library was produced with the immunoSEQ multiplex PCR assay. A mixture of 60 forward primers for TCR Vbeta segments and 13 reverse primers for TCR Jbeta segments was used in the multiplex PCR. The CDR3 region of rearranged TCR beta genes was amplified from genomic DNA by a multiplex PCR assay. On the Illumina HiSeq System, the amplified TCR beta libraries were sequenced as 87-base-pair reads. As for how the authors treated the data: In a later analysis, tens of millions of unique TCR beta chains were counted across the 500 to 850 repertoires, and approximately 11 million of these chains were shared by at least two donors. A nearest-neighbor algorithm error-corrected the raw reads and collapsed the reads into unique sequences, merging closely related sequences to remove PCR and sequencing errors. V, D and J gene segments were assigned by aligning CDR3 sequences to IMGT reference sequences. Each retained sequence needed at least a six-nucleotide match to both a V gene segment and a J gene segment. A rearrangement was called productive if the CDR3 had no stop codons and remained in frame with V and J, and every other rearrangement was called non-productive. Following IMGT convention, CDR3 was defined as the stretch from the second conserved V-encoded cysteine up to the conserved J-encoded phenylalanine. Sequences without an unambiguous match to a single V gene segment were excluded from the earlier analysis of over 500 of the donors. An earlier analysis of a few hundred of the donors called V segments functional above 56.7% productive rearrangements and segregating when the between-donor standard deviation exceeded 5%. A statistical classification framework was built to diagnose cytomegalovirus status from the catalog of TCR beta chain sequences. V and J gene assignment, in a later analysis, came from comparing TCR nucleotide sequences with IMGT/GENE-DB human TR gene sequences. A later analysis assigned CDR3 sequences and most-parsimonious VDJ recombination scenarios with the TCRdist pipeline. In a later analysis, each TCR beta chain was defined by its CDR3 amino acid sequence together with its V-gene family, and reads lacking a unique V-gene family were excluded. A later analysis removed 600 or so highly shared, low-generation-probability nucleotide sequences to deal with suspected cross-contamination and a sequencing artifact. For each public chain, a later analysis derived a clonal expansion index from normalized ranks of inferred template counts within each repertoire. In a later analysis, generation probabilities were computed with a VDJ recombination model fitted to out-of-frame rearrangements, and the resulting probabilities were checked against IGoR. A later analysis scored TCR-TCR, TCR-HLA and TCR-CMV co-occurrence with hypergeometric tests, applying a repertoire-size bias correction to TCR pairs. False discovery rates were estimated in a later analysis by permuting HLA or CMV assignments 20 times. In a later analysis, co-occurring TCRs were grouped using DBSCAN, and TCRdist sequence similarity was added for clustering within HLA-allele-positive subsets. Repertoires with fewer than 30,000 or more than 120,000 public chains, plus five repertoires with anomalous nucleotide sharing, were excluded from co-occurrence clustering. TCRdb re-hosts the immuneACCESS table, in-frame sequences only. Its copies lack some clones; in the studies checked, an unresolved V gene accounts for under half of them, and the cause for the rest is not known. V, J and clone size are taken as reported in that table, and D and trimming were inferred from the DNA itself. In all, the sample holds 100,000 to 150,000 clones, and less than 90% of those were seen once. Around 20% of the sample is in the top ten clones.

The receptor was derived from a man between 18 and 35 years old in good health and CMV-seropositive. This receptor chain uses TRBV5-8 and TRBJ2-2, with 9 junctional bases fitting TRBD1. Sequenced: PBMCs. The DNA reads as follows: TGTGCCAGCAGCTTGGGGGACAGGGTTATGACCGGGGAGCTGTTTTTT. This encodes CASSLGDRVMTGELFF. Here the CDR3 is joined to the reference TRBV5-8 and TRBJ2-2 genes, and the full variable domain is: EAGVTQSPTHLIKTRGQQATLRCSPISGHTSVYWYQQALGLGLQFLLWYDEGEERNRGNFPPRFSGRQFPNYSSELNVNALELEDSALYLCASSLGDRVMTGELFFGEGSRLTVL.